This T cell receptor (beta chain) comes out of a study of shared clonotypes between healthy human individuals. Whole-study results and caveats: The expectation was that sequencing depth would affect clonotype sharing among donors.

Per sorted-subset replicate PCR, input was 200 to 250 ng DNA, representing tens of thousands of T cell genomes. Using immunoSEQ multiplex PCR, the repertoire was profiled, and TCRdb retains in-frame clones only, with some absent. The profile shows approximately 340,000 clones, around two thirds of them singletons. With regard to this clone: What it binds is unknown.

The germline CDR1 and CDR2 sequences are MDHEN and SYDVKM. This CDR3 has 12 residues. Trimming shortened V by 8 bases and J by 2 bases, and 10 bases separated the two germline ends. Subsets obtained from CD4+ cells comprised CD45RA+ naive and CD45RA-negative memory cells. This receptor was taken from a man aged 25 to 40 in good health. This rearrangement joins TRBV28 to TRBJ2-7, with D perhaps TRBD2 (5 bases). Sequencing was carried out using memory CD4+ T cells sorted from blood. Subset of the sample: CD45RA-negative fraction. CDR3 amino acids: CASGRAPYEQYF. Written as DNA, the CDR3 is TGTGCCAGCGGGCGGGCCCCCTACGAGCAGTACTTC.